The 22 T cell receptor beta chains listed next were all sequenced from one sample in a study of blood T cell repertoires in COVID-19. Assay used: immunoSEQ multiplex PCR; TCRdb lists only in-frame clones, some missing. This sample yields approximately 76,000 clones, of which 91% are seen a single time; 8.5% belongs to the top ten. The sequenced sample consisted of peripheral blood. These receptors were obtained from a human donor in a cohort sampled during active COVID-19.

J is TRBJ2-7 and V is TRBV3-1 (or the pseudogene TRBV3-2), with 8 bases fitting TRBD1. The junction had 8 bases not matched to a gene; V was cut back by 4 bases and J by 6 bases. This CDR3 is built from 14 residues. Germline V gene sequence: CDR1 LGHDT, CDR2 YNNKEL (reference sequence). Written as DNA, the CDR3 is TGTGCCAGCAGCCCCCAGGACAGGGCGGGCGAGCAGTACTTC. It codes for CASSPQDRAGEQYF.

In its sample, this clone was seen once. This rearrangement joins TRBV12-3 or TRBV12-4 to TRBJ1-2, with unresolved D. The CDR3 loop spans 13 amino acids. V was pared by 11 bases and J by 7 bases, with 20 bases between. CDR3 sequence: CALRGGGSPGYTF. CDR3 DNA: TGTGCCCTCCGCGGAGGTGGTAGTCCTGGCTACACCTTC.

Notes on this clone: Other DNA sequences of this sample code for an identical CDR3. This chain uses TRBV5-6 with TRBJ2-7; no clear D. V was clipped by 0 bases and J by 1 base, with 5 bases between them. This CDR3 has 13 residues. The germline V gene has CDR1 SGHDT and CDR2 YYEEEE. CDR3 DNA sequence: TGTGCCAGCAGCTTGGGGAGTTCCTACGAGCAGTACTTC. Its protein product is CASSLGSSYEQYF.

This clone was picked up one time. This chain connects TRBV4-1 to TRBJ2-7; 7 bases line up with TRBD2. The CDR3 covers 13 residues. Per germline, CDR1 MGHRA and CDR2 YSYEKL. The junction had 2 bases not matched to a gene; V was cut back by 0 bases and J by 6 bases. This CDR3 reads CASSQDPGGEQYF. Written as DNA, the CDR3 is TGCGCCAGCAGCCAAGATCCGGGGGGCGAGCAGTACTTC.

Note on this clone: Other DNA sequences in this specimen translate into the identical CDR3. The chain combines TRBV27 with TRBJ1-5, with D unresolved. Germline CDR1 is MNHEY and CDR2 is SMNVEV (reference sequence). This CDR3 spans 13 amino acids. The V end was cut by 3 bases, the J end by 4 bases, with 7 bases between. The CDR3 sequence is CASSLSGNQPQHF. As DNA, the CDR3 is TGTGCCAGCAGTTTGTCCGGGAATCAGCCCCAGCATTTT.

The sample holds a few counts of this clone. The chain couples TRBV9 to TRBJ1-2; unclear D gene. CDR3 length equals 13 residues. Trimming took 0 bases from V and 1 from J, leaving 4 bases between them. CDR1 is SGDLS and CDR2 is YYNGEE in the germline V gene. CDR3 sequence (DNA): TGTGCCAGCAGCGTAGCAGATAACTATGGCTACACCTTC. It yields the protein CASSVADNYGYTF.

This sequence joins TRBV19 and TRBJ1-5; D not certain. Germline lookup yields CDR1 LNHDA and CDR2 SQIVND (reference sequence). Trimming took off 6 bases at V and 2 bases at J, with 8 bases between the two ends. There are 13 residues in the CDR3. DNA of the CDR3: TGTGCCAGTAGCTATCGGGGCAATCAGCCCCAGCATTTT. Its translation is CASSYRGNQPQHF.

The chain is built from TRBV11-2 and TRBJ2-7; TRBD1 is a possible D gene (5 bases). There are 16 residues in the CDR3. CDR1 SGHAT and CDR2 FQNNGV come from the germline V gene. Trimming shortened V by 1 base and J by 2 bases, and 15 bases separated the two germline ends. The CDR3 DNA sequence: TGTGCCAGCAGCTTAGCTTTCGGGCAGGGTACCTACGAGCAGTACTTC. Its protein is CASSLAFGQGTYEQYF.

This clone was seen only once. V gene TRBV4-1 combines with J gene TRBJ2-7; TRBD1 matches at 7 bases. V was clipped by 1 base and J by 4 bases; unmatched bases: 10. This CDR3 spans 16 amino acids. Germline CDR1 reads MGHRA; CDR2 reads YSYEKL. The CDR3: CASSQVTRGLQYEQYF. CDR3 coding DNA: TGCGCCAGCAGCCAAGTAACGAGGGGGCTTCAGTACGAGCAGTACTTC.

This chain joins TRBV9 and TRBJ1-2, with 10 bases lining up with TRBD1. This CDR3 contains 13 residues. The germline CDR1 and CDR2 sequences are SGDLS and YYNGEE. J was trimmed by 4 bases and V by 5 bases; bases with no gene match: 2. The CDR3 loop reads CASSRTGGYGYTF. CDR3 bases: TGTGCCAGCAGTCGGACAGGGGGCTATGGCTACACCTTC.

This sequence joins TRBV6-5 and TRBJ2-7, with 7 positions matching TRBD1. The CDR3 is made up of 15 amino acids. The ends lost 4 bases at V and 4 bases at J; junction bases unmatched: 10. Per the germline V gene, CDR1 is MNHEY and CDR2 is SVGAGI. This CDR3 reads CASSLTTGVGYEQYF. As DNA, the CDR3 is TGTGCCAGCAGTTTGACAACAGGGGTCGGGTACGAGCAGTACTTC.

V is TRBV2 and J is TRBJ1-6, with 8 bases identical to TRBD1. The germline CDR1 and CDR2 sequences are SNHLY and FYNNEI. Unmatched junction bases numbered 9, after V lost 7 bases and J lost 7 bases. The CDR3 length is 15 residues. CDR3 residues: CASTPGQGLNSPLHF. As DNA, the CDR3 is TGTGCCAGCACGCCCGGACAGGGCTTAAATTCACCCCTCCACTTT.

The J gene is TRBJ1-3, the V gene TRBV4-3; TRBD1 is a possible D gene (5 bases). Germline V gene data show CDR1 as LGHNA and CDR2 as YSLEER. Trimming shortened V by 0 bases and J by 8 bases, and 11 bases separated the two germline ends. This CDR3 has 14 residues. Here the CDR3 DNA reads TGCGCCAGCAGCCAAGATCGCAGGGATCACACCATATATTTT. Translation: CASSQDRRDHTIYF.

The CDR3 spells CSASPRKDFGYTF. CDR3 coding DNA: TGCAGTGCTAGTCCTAGGAAGGACTTTGGCTACACCTTC. V gene TRBV20-1 combines with J gene TRBJ1-2, with unresolved D. This CDR3 spans 13 amino acids. V dropped 3 bases and J dropped 7 bases, with 15 bases sitting between them. Germline CDR1 DFQATT, CDR2 SNEGSKA (reference sequence).

J is TRBJ2-7 and V is TRBV28; TRBD2 matches 11 bases. CDR1 is MDHEN and CDR2 is SYDVKM in the germline V gene. The CDR3 consists of 15 residues. J lost 3 bases, V lost 7 bases, and 8 bases had no gene match. The CDR3 reads CASISRTSGYYEQYF. The CDR3 DNA follows: TGTGCCAGCATCAGCCGGACTAGCGGGTACTACGAGCAGTACTTC.

The chain links TRBV19 to TRBJ1-2; 8 bases are a match to TRBD1. Looked up from germline, CDR1 is LNHDA and CDR2 is SQIVND (reference sequence). V lost 7 bases, J lost 4 bases, and 5 bases stayed unmatched. The CDR3 is made up of 13 amino acids. In DNA form, the CDR3 reads TGTGCCAGTACCACAGGGGGAGTCTATGGCTACACCTTC. Its translation: CASTTGGVYGYTF.

The rearrangement uses TRBV15 and TRBJ1-5; D is perhaps TRBD1 (6 bases). This CDR3 spans 15 amino acids. Between the trimmed V and J ends, which lost 3 bases and 2 bases, there was a span of 11 bases. Per germline, CDR1 LNHNV and CDR2 YYDKDF (reference sequence). In DNA form, the CDR3 reads TGTGCCACCAGCAGGCCCAACAGGGGCAATCAGCCCCAGCATTTT. Its protein product is CATSRPNRGNQPQHF.

J is TRBJ2-7 and V is TRBV5-1; 11 bases align to TRBD2. The CDR3 runs to 16 residues. Losses at the gene ends were 4 bases for V and 2 bases for J; bases not matched to a gene: 8. CDR1 is SGHRS, CDR2 YFSETQ, per germline. For the CDR3, the DNA is TGCGCCAGCAGCGAAGAGGGACTAGCGGTTCCCTACGAGCAGTACTTC. Its translation is CASSEEGLAVPYEQYF. The whole variable domain, remainder taken from reference TRBV5-1 and TRBJ2-7, is KAGVTQTPRYLIKTRGQQVTLSCSPISGHRSVSWYQQTPGQGLQFLFEYFSETQRNKGNFPGRFSGRQFSNSRSEMNVSTLELGDSALYLCASSEEGLAVPYEQYFGPGTRLTVT.

V and J are TRBV6-5 and TRBJ1-1, with a weak D call TRBD1 (6 bases). The germline CDR1 and CDR2 sequences are MNHEY and SVGAGI. Trimming took 4 bases from V and 4 from J, leaving 16 bases between them. This CDR3 contains 15 residues. Here the CDR3 DNA reads TGTGCCAGCAGTTCCTACAGGGAAGGGGGCACTGAAGCTTTCTTT. Its translation: CASSSYREGGTEAFF.

The V gene is TRBV6-5, the J gene TRBJ1-5; D is undetermined. V was cut by 7 bases and J by 6 bases, with 7 bases left in between. This CDR3 has 11 amino acids. Germline V gene sequence: CDR1 MNHEY, CDR2 SVGAGI. DNA of the CDR3: TGTGCCAGCACTTCCGGTCAGCCCCAGCATTTT. This codes for CASTSGQPQHF.

CDR3 loop: CASSLSSGRGRVGHYEQYF. The CDR3 nucleotides read TGTGCCAGCAGTTTATCTTCGGGGAGGGGCAGGGTAGGGCACTACGAGCAGTACTTC. This rearrangement joins TRBV27 to TRBJ2-7, with 7 bases that match TRBD2. V was pared by 0 bases and J by 3 bases, with 17 bases of the junction left unmatched. CDR1 and CDR2 (germline): MNHEY, SMNVEV (reference sequence). The CDR3 sequence is 19 residues long.

The chain combines TRBV11-2 with TRBJ2-7, with TRBD2 matching over 13 bases. The CDR3 runs to 14 residues. J lost 2 bases, V lost 6 bases, and 1 base had no gene match. CDR1 SGHAT and CDR2 FQNNGV come from the germline V gene. CDR3 bases: TGTGCCAGCAGGGGGACTAGCGGGACCTACGAGCAGTACTTC. As protein: CASRGTSGTYEQYF. The full variable domain, in which reference TRBV11-2 and TRBJ2-7 provide the parts outside the CDR3, is EAGVAQSPRYKIIEKRQSVAFWCNPISGHATLYWYQQILGQGPKLLIQFQNNGVVDDSQLPKDRFSAERLKGVDSTLKIQPAKLEDSAVYLCASRGTSGTYEQYFGPGTRLTVT.